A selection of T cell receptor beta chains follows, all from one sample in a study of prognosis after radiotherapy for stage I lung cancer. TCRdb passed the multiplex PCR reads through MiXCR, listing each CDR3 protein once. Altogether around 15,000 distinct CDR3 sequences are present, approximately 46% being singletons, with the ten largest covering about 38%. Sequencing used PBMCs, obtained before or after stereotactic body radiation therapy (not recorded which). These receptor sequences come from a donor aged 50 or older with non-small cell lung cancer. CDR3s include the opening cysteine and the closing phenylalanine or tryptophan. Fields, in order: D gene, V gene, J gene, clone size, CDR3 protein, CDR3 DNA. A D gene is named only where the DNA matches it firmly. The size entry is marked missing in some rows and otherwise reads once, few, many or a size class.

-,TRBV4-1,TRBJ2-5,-,CASSRDWDGENQYF,TGCGCCAGCAGCCGGGACTGGGACGGAGAGAACCAGTACTTC
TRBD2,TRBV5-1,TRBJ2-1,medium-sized,CASSIISGSSYNEQFF,TGCGCCAGCAGCATTATTAGCGGGAGCTCCTACAATGAGCAGTTCTTC
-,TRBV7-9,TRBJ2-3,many,CASSTGPSTDTQYF,TGTGCCAGCAGCACTGGGCCTAGCACAGATACGCAGTATTTT
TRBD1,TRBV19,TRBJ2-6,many,CASRTGTGSSGANVLTF,TGTGCCAGTAGAACCGGGACAGGCAGCTCTGGGGCCAACGTCCTGACTTTC
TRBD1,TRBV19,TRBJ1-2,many,CASSSYRGEGYTF,TGTGCCAGTAGTTCTTACAGGGGCGAAGGCTACACCTTC
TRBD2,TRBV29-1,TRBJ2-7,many,CSVERASLSGSRHEQYF,TGCAGCGTTGAAAGGGCGTCACTTAGCGGGAGTCGCCACGAGCAGTACTTC
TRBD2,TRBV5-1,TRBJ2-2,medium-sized,CASSLGGLAATGELFF,TGCGCCAGCAGCTTGGGTGGACTAGCGGCCACCGGGGAGCTGTTTTTT
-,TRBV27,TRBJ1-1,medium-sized,CASSKIRGGPLDPEAFF,TGTGCCAGCAGTAAAATTAGGGGTGGACCATTAGACCCTGAAGCTTTCTTT
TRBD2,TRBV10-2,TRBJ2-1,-,CASISWTSNNNEQFF,TGCGCCAGCATCTCCTGGACTAGCAATAACAATGAGCAGTTCTTC
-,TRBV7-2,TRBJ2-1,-,CASSRGMARNEQFF,TGTGCCAGCAGCCGCGGGATGGCCAGGAATGAGCAGTTCTTC
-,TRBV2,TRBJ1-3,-,CASTQTEGNTIYF,TGTGCCAGCACTCAGACGGAAGGAAACACCATATATTTT
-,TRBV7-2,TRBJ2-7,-,CASNQMGAFEQYF,TGTGCCAGCAACCAAATGGGGGCCTTTGAGCAGTACTTC
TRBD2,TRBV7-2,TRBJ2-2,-,CASRNSGRKTGELFF,TGTGCCAGCAGAAATAGCGGGAGGAAGACCGGGGAGCTGTTTTTT
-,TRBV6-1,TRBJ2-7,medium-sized,CASSDGAGEVYEQYF,TGTGCCAGCAGTGACGGCGCAGGGGAAGTCTACGAGCAGTACTTC
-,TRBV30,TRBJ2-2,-,CAWSVGTYTGELFF,TGTGCCTGGAGTGTTGGCACCTACACCGGGGAGCTGTTTTTT
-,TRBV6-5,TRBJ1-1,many,CASSYIGDGTEAFF,TGTGCCAGCAGTTACATAGGGGATGGGACTGAAGCTTTCTTT
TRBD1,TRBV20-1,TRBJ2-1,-,CSARDQRTGGLNEQFF,TGCAGTGCTAGAGATCAACGGACAGGGGGCCTGAATGAGCAGTTCTTC
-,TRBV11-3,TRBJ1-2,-,CASSFRGSGGYTF,TGTGCCAGCAGCTTCAGGGGCTCAGGCGGCTACACCTTC
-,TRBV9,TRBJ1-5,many,CASSVGLNQPQHF,TGTGCCAGCAGCGTGGGACTTAATCAGCCCCAGCATTTT
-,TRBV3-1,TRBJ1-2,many,CASSQGTSRFYGYTF,TGTGCCAGCAGCCAAGGCACCAGTCGGTTCTATGGCTACACCTTC
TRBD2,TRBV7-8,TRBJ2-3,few,CASSFGAGVYTDTQYF,TGTGCCAGCAGCTTTGGGGCGGGAGTTTACACAGATACTCAGTATTTT
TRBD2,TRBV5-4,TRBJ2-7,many,CASSPTSGSPSNF,TGTGCCAGCAGCCCGACTAGCGGGAGCCCTAGTAACTTC
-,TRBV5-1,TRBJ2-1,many,CASSLAMWDPSSYNEQFF,TGCGCCAGCAGCTTGGCTATGTGGGACCCGAGCTCCTACAATGAGCAGTTCTTC
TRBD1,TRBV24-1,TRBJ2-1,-,CATSDSMGQGSYNEQFF,TGTGCCACCAGCGATTCCATGGGACAGGGTTCCTACAATGAGCAGTTCTTC
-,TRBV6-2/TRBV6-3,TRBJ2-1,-,CASNSPGVSNEQFF,TGTGCCAGCAACAGTCCGGGAGTAAGTAATGAGCAGTTCTTC
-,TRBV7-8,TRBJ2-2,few,CASSLGLPRELFF,TGTGCCAGCAGCTTAGGACTCCCCCGGGAGCTGTTTTTT
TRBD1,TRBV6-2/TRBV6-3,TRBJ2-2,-,CASKLQGFNTGELFF,TGTGCCAGCAAACTACAGGGGTTTAACACCGGGGAGCTGTTTTTT
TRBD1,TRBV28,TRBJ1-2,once,CASTPGGTGAYGYTF,TGTGCCAGCACACCCGGCGGGACAGGGGCCTATGGCTACACCTTC
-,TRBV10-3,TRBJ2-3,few,CAISAGLAEDTQYF,TGTGCCATCAGTGCAGGACTGGCTGAGGATACGCAGTATTTT
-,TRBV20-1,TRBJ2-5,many,CSAASAETQYF,TGCAGTGCTGCCAGCGCTGAGACCCAGTACTTC
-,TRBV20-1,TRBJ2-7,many,CSARDPYEQYF,TGCAGTGCTAGAGATCCCTACGAGCAGTACTTC
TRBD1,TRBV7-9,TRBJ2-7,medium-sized,CASSWTGVPYEQYF,TGTGCCAGCAGCTGGACAGGGGTTCCCTACGAGCAGTACTTC
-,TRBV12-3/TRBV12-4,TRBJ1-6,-,CASMSVGGAYNSPLHF,TGTGCCAGCATGTCAGTGGGTGGGGCATATAATTCACCCCTCCACTTT
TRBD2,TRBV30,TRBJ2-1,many,CAWSGRTSGGFEQFF,TGTGCCTGGAGTGGCAGGACTAGCGGGGGGTTTGAGCAGTTCTTC
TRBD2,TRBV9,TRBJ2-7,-,CVSSSPSGGVAEQYF,TGTGTAAGCAGCTCTCCCAGCGGGGGTGTGGCAGAGCAGTACTTC
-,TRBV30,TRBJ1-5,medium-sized,CAWMSSNQPQHF,TGTGCCTGGATGAGTAGCAATCAGCCCCAGCATTTT
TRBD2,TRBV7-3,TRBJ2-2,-,CASRGRTSGKTGELFF,TGTGCCAGCAGAGGCCGGACTAGCGGGAAAACGGGGGAGCTGTTTTTT
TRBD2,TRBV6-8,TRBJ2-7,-,CASSNRGLGTREQYF,TGTGCCAGCAGTAACCGGGGACTAGGGACCCGCGAGCAGTACTTC
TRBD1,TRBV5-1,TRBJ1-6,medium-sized,CASSWTGDDSPLHF,TGCGCCAGCAGCTGGACAGGGGATGATTCACCCCTCCACTTT
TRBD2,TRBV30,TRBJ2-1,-,CAWSNLAEPKSYNEQFF,TGTGCCTGGAGTAATCTAGCGGAGCCAAAATCCTACAATGAGCAGTTCTTC
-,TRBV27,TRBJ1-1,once,CASSNLGTGAFF,TGCGCCAGCAGCAATCTAGGCACTGGAGCTTTCTTT
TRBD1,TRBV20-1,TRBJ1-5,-,CCTRVRARAEVDDRGHQPQHF,TGCTGTACCCGCGTTAGGGCTCGAGCGGAAGTCGACGACAGGGGGCATCAGCCCCAGCATTTT
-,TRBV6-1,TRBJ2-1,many,CASSDWVSSYNEQFF,TGTGCCAGCAGTGATTGGGTGAGCTCCTACAATGAGCAGTTCTTC
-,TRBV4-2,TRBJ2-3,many,CASSQGLTTDTQYF,TGTGCCAGCAGCCAAGGACTGACCACAGATACGCAGTATTTT
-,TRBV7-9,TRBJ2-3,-,CASSPARWLTDTQYF,TGTGCCAGCAGCCCAGCAAGGTGGTTGACAGATACGCAGTATTTT
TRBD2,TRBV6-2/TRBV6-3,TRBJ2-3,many,CASSYERLAGGMRTDTQYF,TGTGCCAGCAGTTACGAACGACTAGCGGGAGGGATGCGGACAGATACGCAGTATTTT
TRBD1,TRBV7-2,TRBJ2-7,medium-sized,CASSPRQGPYEQYF,TGTGCCAGCAGCCCCCGACAGGGACCCTACGAGCAGTACTTC
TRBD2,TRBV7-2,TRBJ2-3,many,CASSLVGGGADTQYF,TGTGCCAGCAGCTTAGTCGGCGGGGGGGCAGATACGCAGTATTTT
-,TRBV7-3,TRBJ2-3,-,CASSLKGDTQYF,TGTGCCAGCAGCTTAAAGGGTGATACGCAGTATTTT
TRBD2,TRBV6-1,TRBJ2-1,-,CASMGLAGVYIRNDQFF,TGTGCCAGTATGGGGCTAGCGGGAGTCTACATCCGGAATGATCAGTTCTTC
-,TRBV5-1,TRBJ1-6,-,CASSLDSPNSPLHF,TGCGCCAGCAGCTTGGACAGCCCAAATTCACCCCTCCACTTT
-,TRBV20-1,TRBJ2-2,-,CSARDHLLGTGELFF,TGCAGTGCTAGAGATCACTTGTTGGGCACCGGGGAGCTGTTTTTT
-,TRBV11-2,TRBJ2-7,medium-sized,CASSPFTYEQYF,TGTGCCAGCAGCCCATTTACTTACGAGCAGTACTTC
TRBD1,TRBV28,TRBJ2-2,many,CASNPDRLKSGELFF,TGTGCCAGCAACCCGGACAGGTTAAAGTCCGGGGAGCTGTTTTTT
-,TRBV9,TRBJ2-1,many,CASSVSLISSYNEQFF,TGTGCCAGCAGCGTATCGCTAATCAGCTCCTACAATGAGCAGTTCTTC
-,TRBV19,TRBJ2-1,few,CVSSLGKSYNEQFF,TGTGTCAGTAGCCTTGGAAAATCCTACAATGAGCAGTTCTTC